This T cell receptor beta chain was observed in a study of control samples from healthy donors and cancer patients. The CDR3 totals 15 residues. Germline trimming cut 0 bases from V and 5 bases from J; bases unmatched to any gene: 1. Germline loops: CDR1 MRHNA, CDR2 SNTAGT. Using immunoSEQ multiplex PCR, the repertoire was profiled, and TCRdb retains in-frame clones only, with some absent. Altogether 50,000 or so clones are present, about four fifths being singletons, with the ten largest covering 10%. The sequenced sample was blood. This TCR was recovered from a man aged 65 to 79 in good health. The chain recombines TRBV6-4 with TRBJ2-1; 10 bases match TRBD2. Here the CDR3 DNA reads TGTGCCAGCAGTGACTCACTAGCGGGGCACAATGAGCAGTTCTTC. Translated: CASSDSLAGHNEQFF.